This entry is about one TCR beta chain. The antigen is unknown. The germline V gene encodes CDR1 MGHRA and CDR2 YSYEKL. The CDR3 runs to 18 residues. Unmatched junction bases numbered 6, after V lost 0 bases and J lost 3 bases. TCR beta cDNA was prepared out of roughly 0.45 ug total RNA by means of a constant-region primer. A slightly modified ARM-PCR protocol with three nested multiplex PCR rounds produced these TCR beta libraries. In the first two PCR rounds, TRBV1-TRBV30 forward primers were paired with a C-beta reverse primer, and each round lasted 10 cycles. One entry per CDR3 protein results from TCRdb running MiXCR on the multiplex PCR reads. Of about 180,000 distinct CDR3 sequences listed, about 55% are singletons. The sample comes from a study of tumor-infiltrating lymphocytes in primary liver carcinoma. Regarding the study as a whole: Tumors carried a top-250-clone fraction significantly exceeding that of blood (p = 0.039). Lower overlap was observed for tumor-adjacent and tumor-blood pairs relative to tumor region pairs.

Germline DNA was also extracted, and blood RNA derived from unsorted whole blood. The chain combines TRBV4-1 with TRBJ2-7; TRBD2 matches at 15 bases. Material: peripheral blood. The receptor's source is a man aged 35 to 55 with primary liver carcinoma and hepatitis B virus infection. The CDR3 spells CASSQEGLAGGQVYEQYF. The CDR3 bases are TGCGCCAGCAGCCAAGAGGGACTAGCGGGAGGCCAGGTCTACGAGCAGTACTTC.